This T cell receptor (beta chain) was documented in a study of shared clonotypes between healthy human individuals. Study-wide results and limits: The donor pool, a small one, limited the genetic and exposure-history diversity represented. Memory subsets generally showed lower estimated richness than naive subsets. Around 5.3% of naive CD4 clonotypes were shared across a handful of donors.

Clones were read by immunoSEQ multiplex PCR, and TCRdb kept only the in-frame ones, dropping some. The sample lists roughly 1,100,000 clones, about 76% seen once, with approximately 1.3% in the top ten. The germline V and J ends were trimmed by 0 bases and 4 bases, with 16 bases remaining between them. The CDR3 totals 16 residues. Germline V gene data show CDR1 as SGHRS and CDR2 as YFSETQ. Comment on this clone: What it recognizes is unknown.

This clonotype was obtained from a man aged 18 to 35 in good health. The chain employs TRBV5-1 and TRBJ2-5, with D possibly being TRBD1 or TRBD2 (5 bases each). Sequencing used memory CD4+ T cells sorted from blood. Documented subset: CD45RA-negative fraction. The CDR3 region has the DNA TGCGCCAGCAGCTTGGGGCTTCGAGGGGTAGGAGAGACCCAGTACTTC. Protein sequence: CASSLGLRGVGETQYF.